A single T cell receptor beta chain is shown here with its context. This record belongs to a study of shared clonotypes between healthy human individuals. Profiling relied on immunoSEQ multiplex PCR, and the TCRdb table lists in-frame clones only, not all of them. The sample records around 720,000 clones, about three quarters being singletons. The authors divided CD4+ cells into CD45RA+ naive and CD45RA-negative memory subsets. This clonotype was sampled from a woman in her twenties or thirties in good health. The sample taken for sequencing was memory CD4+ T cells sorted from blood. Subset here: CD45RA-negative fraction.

CDR3 DNA: TGTGCTAGGGGCAACTCTGGAAACACCATATATTTT. Amino acid sequence: CARGNSGNTIYF. The chain joins TRBV12-5 to TRBJ1-3; no firm D call. V was clipped by 9 bases and J by 0 bases, with 6 bases between them. This CDR3 comprises 12 residues. Germline lookup yields CDR1 LGHNT and CDR2 FRNRAP.